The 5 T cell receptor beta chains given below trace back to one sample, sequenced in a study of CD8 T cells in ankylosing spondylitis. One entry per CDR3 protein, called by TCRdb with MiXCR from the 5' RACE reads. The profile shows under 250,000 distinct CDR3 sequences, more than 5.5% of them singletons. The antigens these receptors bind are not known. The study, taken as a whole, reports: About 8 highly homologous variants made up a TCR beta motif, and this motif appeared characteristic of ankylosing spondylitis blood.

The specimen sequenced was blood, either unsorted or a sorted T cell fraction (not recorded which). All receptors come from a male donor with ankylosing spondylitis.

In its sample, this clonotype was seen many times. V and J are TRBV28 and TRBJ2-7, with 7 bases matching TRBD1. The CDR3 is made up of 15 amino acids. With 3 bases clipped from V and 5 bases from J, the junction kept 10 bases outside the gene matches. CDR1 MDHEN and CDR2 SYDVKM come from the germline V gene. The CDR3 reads CASSFSRQGFDEQYF. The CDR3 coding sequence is TGTGCCAGCAGTTTTTCGCGACAGGGTTTTGACGAGCAGTACTTC.

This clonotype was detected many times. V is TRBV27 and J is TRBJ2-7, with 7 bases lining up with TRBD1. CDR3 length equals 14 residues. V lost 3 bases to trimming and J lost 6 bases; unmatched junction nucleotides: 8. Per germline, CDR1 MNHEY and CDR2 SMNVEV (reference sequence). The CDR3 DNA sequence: TGTGCCAGCAGTTTGGGGACAGCTTTACTCGAGCAGTACTTC. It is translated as CASSLGTALLEQYF.

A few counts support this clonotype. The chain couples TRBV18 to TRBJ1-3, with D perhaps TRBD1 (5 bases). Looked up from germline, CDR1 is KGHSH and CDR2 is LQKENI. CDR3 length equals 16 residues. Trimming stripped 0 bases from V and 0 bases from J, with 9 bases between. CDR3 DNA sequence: TGTGCCAGCTCACCACCGACAGAGCTCTCTGGAAACACCATATATTTT. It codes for CASSPPTELSGNTIYF.

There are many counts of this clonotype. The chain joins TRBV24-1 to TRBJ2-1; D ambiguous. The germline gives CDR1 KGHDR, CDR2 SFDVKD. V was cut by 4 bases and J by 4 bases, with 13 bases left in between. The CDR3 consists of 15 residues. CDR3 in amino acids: CATSDTQDGYNEQFF. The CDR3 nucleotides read TGTGCCACCAGTGACACCCAAGACGGATACAATGAGCAGTTCTTC.

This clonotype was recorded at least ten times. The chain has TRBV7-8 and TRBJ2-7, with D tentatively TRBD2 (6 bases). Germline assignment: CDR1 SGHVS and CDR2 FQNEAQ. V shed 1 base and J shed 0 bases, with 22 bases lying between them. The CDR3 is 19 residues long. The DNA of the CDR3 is TGTGCCAGCAGCTTAGAATTGCATAGCGGCGGGACCCTCTCCTACGAGCAGTACTTC. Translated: CASSLELHSGGTLSYEQYF.